Sequencing of this TCR beta chain was carried out in a study of identical twins. CDR1 and CDR2 (germline): MNHNY, SVGAGI (reference sequence). The CDR3 runs 11 residues. Donors were all healthy Caucasians. TCRdb re-called the 5' RACE reads with MiXCR, one entry per CDR3 protein. The table has some 730,000 distinct CDR3 sequences, roughly 18% seen once; the top ten hold approximately 14%. The data were also submitted as part of a second study, on T cells expressing NK-cell markers. That paper adds: Top CD8+ clonotypes included the dominant CD3+CD56+NKG2C+ clonotypes in 5 or 6 donors. The CD3+CD56-NKG2C+ fraction was also led by these clonotypes in several donors.

The chain has TRBV6-6 and TRBJ2-1; D is unresolved. The clonotype comes from a woman between 18 and 30 years old in good health. The specimen was PBMCs. The CDR3 bases are TGTGTCTCAGGCCCCTACAATGAGCAGTTCTTC. Protein: CVSGPYNEQFF.